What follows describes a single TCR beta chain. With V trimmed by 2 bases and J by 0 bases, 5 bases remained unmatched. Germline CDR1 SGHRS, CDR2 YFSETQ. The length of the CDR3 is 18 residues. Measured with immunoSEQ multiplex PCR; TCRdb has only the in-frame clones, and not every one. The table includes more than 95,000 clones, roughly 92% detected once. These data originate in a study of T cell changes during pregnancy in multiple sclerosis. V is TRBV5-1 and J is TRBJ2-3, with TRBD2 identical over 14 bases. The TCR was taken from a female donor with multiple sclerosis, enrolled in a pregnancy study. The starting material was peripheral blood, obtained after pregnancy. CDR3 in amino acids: CASSLGTSGRLSTDTQYF. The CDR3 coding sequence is TGCGCCAGCAGCTTAGGGACTAGCGGGAGACTGAGCACAGATACGCAGTATTTT.